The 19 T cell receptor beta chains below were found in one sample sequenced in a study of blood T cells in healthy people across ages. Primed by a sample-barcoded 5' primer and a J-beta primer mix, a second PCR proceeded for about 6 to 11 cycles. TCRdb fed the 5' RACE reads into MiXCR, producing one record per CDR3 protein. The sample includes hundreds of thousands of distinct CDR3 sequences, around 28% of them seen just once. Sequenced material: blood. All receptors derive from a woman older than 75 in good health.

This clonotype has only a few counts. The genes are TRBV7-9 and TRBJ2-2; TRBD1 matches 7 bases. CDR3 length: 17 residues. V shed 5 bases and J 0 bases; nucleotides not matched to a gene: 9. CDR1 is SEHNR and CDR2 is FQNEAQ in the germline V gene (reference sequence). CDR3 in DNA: TGTGCCAGCAGCCGTGCGACAGGGTTCGCGAACACCGGGGAGCTGTTTTTT. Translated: CASSRATGFANTGELFF.

The CDR3 is CASRLAGAGRDTQYF. In DNA form, the CDR3 reads TGTGCCAGCAGGCTAGCGGGGGCGGGGCGAGATACGCAGTATTTT. V and J are TRBV7-2 and TRBJ2-3, with 10 bases aligning to TRBD2. CDR3 length: 15 amino acids. Germline V gives CDR1 SGHTA, CDR2 FQGNSA. V shed 6 bases and J 5 bases; nucleotides not matched to a gene: 8.

CDR3 amino acids: CASSPTTGSYGYTF. DNA for the CDR3: TGTGCCAGCAGCCCAACGACAGGTTCCTATGGCTACACCTTC. The chain couples TRBV11-2 to TRBJ1-2; the D gene is possibly TRBD1 (6 bases). V was shortened by 5 bases and J by 4 bases, with 14 bases between the two germline ends. The CDR3 has 14 amino acids. Germline CDR1 reads SGHAT; CDR2 reads FQNNGV.

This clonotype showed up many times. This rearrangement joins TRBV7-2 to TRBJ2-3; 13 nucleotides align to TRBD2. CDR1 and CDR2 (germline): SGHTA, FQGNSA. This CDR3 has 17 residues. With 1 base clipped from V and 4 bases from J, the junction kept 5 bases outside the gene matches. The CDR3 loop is CASSLVTSGGAADTQYF. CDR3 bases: TGTGCCAGCAGCTTAGTAACTAGCGGGGGGGCCGCAGATACGCAGTATTTT.

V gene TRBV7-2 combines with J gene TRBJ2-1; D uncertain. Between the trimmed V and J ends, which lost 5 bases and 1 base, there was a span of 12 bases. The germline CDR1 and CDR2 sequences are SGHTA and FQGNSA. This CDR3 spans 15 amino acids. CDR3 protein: CASSPLGVSYNEQFF. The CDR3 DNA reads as TGTGCCAGCAGCCCTCTCGGTGTTTCCTACAATGAGCAGTTCTTC.

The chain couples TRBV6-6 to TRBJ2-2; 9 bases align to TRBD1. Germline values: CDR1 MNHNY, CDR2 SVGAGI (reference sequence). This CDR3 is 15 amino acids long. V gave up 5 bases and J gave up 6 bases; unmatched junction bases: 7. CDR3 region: CASSVRDRDAGELFF. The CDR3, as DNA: TGTGCCAGCAGTGTCCGGGACAGGGATGCCGGGGAGCTGTTTTTT.

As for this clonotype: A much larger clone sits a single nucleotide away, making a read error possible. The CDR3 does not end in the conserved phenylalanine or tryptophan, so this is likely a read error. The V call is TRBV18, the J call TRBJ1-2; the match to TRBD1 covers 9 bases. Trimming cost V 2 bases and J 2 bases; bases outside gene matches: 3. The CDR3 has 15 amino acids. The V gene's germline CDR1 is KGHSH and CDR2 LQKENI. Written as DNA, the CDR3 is TGTGCCAGCTCACCAGAGGGACAGGGAAACTATGGCTACACCTGC. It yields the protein CASSPEGQGNYGYTC.

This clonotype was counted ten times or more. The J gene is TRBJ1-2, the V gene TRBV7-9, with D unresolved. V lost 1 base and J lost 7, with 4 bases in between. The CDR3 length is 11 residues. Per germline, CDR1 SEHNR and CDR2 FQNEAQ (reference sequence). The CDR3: CASSLEPGYTF. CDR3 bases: TGTGCCAGCAGCTTAGAACCTGGCTACACCTTC.

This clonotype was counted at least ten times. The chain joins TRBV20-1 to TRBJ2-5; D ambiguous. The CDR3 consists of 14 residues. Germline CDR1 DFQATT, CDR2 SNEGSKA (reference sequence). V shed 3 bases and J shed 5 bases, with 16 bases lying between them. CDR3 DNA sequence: TGCAGTGCTAGCCGACTGTTTAGCTCGGAGACCCAGTACTTC. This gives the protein CSASRLFSSETQYF.

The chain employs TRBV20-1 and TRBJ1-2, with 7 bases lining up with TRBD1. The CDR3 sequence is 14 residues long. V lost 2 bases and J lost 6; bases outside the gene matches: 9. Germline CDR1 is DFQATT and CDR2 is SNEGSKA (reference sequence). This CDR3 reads CSARKTGYEDGYTF. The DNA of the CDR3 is TGCAGTGCTAGAAAGACAGGGTATGAGGATGGCTACACCTTC.

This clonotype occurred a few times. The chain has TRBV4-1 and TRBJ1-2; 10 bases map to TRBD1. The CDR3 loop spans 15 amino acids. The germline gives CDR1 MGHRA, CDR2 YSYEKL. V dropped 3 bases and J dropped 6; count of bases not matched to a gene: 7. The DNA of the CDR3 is TGCGCCAGCAGCCATAGAGACAGGGGGCGCGATGGCTACACCTTC. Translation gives CASSHRDRGRDGYTF.

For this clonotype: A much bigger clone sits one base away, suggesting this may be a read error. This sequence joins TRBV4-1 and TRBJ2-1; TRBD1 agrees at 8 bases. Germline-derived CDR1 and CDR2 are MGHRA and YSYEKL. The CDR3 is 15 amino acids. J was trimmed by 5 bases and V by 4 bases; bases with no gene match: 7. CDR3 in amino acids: CASSLRDRPHNEQFF. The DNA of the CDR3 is TGCGCCAGCAGCCTGAGGGACAGGCCCCACAATGAGCAGTTCTTC.

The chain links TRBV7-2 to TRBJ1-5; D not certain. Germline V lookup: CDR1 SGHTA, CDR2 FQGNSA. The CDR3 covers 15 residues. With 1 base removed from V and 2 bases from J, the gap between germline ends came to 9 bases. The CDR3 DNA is TGTGCCAGCAGCTTAGGGTCGTTCGGCAATCAGCCCCAGCATTTT. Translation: CASSLGSFGNQPQHF.

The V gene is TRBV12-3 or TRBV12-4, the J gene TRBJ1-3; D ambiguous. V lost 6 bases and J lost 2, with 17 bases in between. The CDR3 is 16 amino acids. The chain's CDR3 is CASRLSGRVAGNTIYF. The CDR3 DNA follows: TGTGCCAGCAGATTATCGGGGAGGGTGGCTGGAAACACCATATATTTT.

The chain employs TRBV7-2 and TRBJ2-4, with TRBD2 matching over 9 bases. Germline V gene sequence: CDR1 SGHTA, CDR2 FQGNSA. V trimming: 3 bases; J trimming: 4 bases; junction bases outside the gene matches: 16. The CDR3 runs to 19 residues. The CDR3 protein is CASSFPRGGAGGTKNIQYF. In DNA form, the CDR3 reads TGTGCCAGCAGCTTCCCCCGCGGTGGGGCGGGGGGGACAAAAAACATTCAGTACTTC.

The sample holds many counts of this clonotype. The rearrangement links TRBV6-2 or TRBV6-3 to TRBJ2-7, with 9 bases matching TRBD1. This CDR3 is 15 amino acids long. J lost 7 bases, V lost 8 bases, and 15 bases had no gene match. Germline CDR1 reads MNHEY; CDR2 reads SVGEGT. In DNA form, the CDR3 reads TGTGCCAGCCGTTCCCCGGGACAGGGCTTGGGGGAGCAGTACTTC. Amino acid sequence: CASRSPGQGLGEQYF.

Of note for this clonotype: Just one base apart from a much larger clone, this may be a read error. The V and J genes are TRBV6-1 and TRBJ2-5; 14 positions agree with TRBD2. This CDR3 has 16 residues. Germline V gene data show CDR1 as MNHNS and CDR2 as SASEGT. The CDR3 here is CASRLTSGGALETRYF. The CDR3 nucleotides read TGTGCCAGCAGACTGACTAGCGGGGGGGCCTTAGAGACCCGGTACTTC.

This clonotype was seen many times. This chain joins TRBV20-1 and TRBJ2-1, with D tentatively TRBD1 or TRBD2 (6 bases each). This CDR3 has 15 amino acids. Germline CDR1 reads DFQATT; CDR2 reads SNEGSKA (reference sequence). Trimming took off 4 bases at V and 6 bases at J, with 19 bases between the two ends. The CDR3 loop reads CSATPGGGSINEQFF. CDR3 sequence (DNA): TGCAGTGCTACCCCAGGAGGGGGAAGTATCAATGAGCAGTTCTTC.

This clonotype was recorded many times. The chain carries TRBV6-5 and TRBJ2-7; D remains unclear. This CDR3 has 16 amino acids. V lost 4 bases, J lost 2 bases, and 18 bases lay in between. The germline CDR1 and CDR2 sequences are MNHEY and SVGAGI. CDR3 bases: TGTGCCAGCAGTTCCGTCCGGACCGCCCGGACCTACGAGCAGTACTTC. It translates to CASSSVRTARTYEQYF.